This T cell receptor beta chain comes out of a study of blood T cell repertoires in COVID-19 (TCRdb year 2020). Describing the broader study: Samples from collaborators originated in the United States, Italy and Spain and spanned both the acute and convalescent phases of COVID-19. The repertoires were released in a freely available public database intended as a resource for research on the immune response to SARS-CoV-2. Where HLA class I and class II types were available, the types were taken from metadata supplied by the sample provider, not from assay-based typing. The material from the prospective study consisted of cDNA or gDNA derived from T cells, B-cell-depleted T cells, or PBMCs. Subjects who had been exposed to COVID-19, were actively infected with it, or had recovered from it provided the deeply sampled blood TCRbeta repertoires that made up the dataset. Samples came from the ongoing ImmuneRACE study (first 160 participants) plus 1,254 subjects from 6 global collaborators. The sample metadata nearly always contained a de-identified subject ID, COVID-19 status, age in years and sex.

General findings and caveats noted by the study authors: Clinical and demographic metadata were provided uncurated, with the amount varying by source and participant.

TCRbeta CDR3 regions were amplified from genomic DNA by means of the immunoSEQ Assay, a bias-controlled multiplex PCR. In the original analysis: Nucleated cell counts per sample were estimated from amplification of reference gene primers within the assay. To quantify the absolute abundance of each unique TCRbeta CDR3 rearrangement, sequence reads were collapsed and filtered. For each sample, productive Simpson clonality was calculated as the square root of Simpson's diversity index over productive rearrangements. Imported from immuneACCESS, the table was reduced by TCRdb to in-frame sequences with V and J called. These copies leave out some clones; in studies compared against another copy, an unresolved V gene accounts for under half, and the cause of the remainder is not known. That table is the source of V, J and clone size, and D and trimming were worked out from the DNA. This sample is represented by approximately 270,000 clones; approximately 84% of them were singletons. The top ten clones comprise 1.5% to 2% of the sample.

Worth noting for this clone: Its cognate antigen has yet to be identified. Base qualities were left out, and no much larger clone turns up one base away.

Participants in the prospective study were enrolled through a virtual design, were aged about 18 to 89 years, and lived in under 25 United States geographic areas. In the prospective study, cohorts were assigned on the basis of participant-reported clinical history obtained from a screening survey and a study questionnaire. Recovered participants in ImmuneRACE Cohort 3 were defined as having two consecutive negative NP/OP PCR tests, clearance from a healthcare professional, or resolution of symptoms. In the prospective study, whole blood, serum and a nasopharyngeal or oropharyngeal swab were collected from each participant by mobile phlebotomists. Additional blood draws and questionnaires over an approximately two-month period could optionally be provided by prospective study participants. Before DNA extraction, prospective study blood samples were shipped either frozen or at room temperature.

This clonotype was obtained from a man between 40 and 49 years old who had recovered from COVID-19. Source material: PBMCs or T cells enriched from blood (not recorded which).

The nucleotide sequence reads as follows: TGTGCCTCAAACTTGGCGGGAGGTACCTACGAGCAGTACTTC. Its coded protein is CASNLAGGTYEQYF. The V and J segments used are TRBV10-3 and TRBJ2-7, with 8 junctional bases fitting TRBD2. CDR3 length: 14 amino acids, cysteine to phenylalanine. Only the CDR3 DNA is retained, 42 bases long and in frame from the first base. CDR1 ENHRY and CDR2 SYGVKD were looked up in the germline V gene. The V end gives up 11 bases and the J end 2 bases, leaving 11 bases in the junction not matched to a gene.